This T cell receptor (beta chain) was recorded in a study of regulatory T cells in long-lasting Graves disease. About this clonotype itself: As yet, its antigen is unknown.

Arm-PCR of CDR3 regions and iRepertoire HTBI primers were used to build TCR beta libraries. TCRdb re-analysed the multiplex PCR reads in MiXCR, keeping a single row per CDR3 protein. Of approximately 500,000 distinct CDR3 sequences in the sample, 20% to 25% are singletons; the top ten hold 7% to 9%. Time point indicated: persistent/refractory GD, antithyroid drugs over 5 years with positive TRAb. From RNA extracted from PBMCs, the TCR library was made. EDTA tubes were used for drawing 8.5 to 9.5 milliliters of peripheral blood. The CDR3 loop spans 15 amino acids. V lost 1 base, J lost 5 bases, and 15 bases lay in between. Per germline, CDR1 MGHRA and CDR2 YSYEKL. Notes on the study in general: Researchers examined only peripheral blood and not thyroid tissue. Persistent cases of Graves' showed reduced TCR diversity relative to newly diagnosed patients.

The gene calls are TRBV4-1 and TRBJ2-7, with D possibly called TRBD1 or TRBD2 (5 bases each). This material consisted of peripheral blood mononuclear cells (PBMCs), taken when the disease was refractory, from a patient treated with antithyroid drugs. The sequence came from a female donor with Graves disease. The CDR3, as DNA: TGCGCCAGCAGCCAAGCGGGACCCCCCTTCGACGAGCAGTACTTC. Protein: CASSQAGPPFDEQYF.